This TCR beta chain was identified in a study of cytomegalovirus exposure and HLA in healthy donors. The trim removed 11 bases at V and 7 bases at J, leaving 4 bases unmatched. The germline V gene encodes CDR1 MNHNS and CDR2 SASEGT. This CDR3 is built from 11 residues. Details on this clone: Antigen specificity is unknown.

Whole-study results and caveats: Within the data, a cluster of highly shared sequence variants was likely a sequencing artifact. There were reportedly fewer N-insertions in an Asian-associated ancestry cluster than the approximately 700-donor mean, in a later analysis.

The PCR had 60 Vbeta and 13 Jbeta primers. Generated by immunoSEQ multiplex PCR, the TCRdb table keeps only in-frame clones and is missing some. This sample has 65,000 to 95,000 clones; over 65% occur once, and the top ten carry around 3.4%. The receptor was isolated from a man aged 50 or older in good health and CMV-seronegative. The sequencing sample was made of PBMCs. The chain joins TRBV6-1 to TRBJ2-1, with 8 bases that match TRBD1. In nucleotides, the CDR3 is TGTGCCCTCTGGACAGGGAATGAGCAGTTCTTC. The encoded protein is CALWTGNEQFF.